The rows below give T cell receptor beta chains drawn from one sample of a study of identical twins. TCRdb reprocessed the 5' RACE reads with MiXCR, giving one entry per CDR3 protein. The table has under 1 million distinct CDR3 sequences, over 9% seen once. This sample also belongs to another study, concerning yellow fever vaccine responses in identical twins.

Sequences were obtained from PBMCs. These receptors were taken from a woman aged 18-29 years in good health. CDR3s include the opening cysteine and the closing phenylalanine or tryptophan.

J gene,V gene,CDR3 protein
TRBJ2-1,TRBV29-1,CSVEIRSREQFF
TRBJ1-5,TRBV7-6,CASSVIQGDQPQHF
TRBJ2-6,TRBV5-1,CASSQQDLWSSGANVLTF
TRBJ1-1,TRBV7-9,CASSMDRNTEAFF
TRBJ2-5,TRBV4-1,CASSQVGSGSEETQYF
TRBJ2-1,TRBV7-9,CASSPGWREGSYNEQFF
TRBJ1-5,TRBV7-6,CASSRGAKNQPQHF
TRBJ2-5,TRBV12-3/TRBV12-4,CASSFQQGKETQYF
TRBJ2-2,TRBV7-6,CASSLVGFQTGELFF
TRBJ2-1,TRBV13,CASSNRESSYNEQFF
TRBJ2-5,TRBV2,CASSELETQYF
TRBJ2-5,TRBV5-1,CASSYLGGLYQETQYF
TRBJ2-7,TRBV4-1,CASSPPGQGTYEQYF
TRBJ2-2,TRBV12-3/TRBV12-4,CASKGQGADGELFF
TRBJ1-5,TRBV6-2/TRBV6-3,CASSWDSYSNQPQHF
TRBJ1-1,TRBV28,CASSPSRGENTEAFF
TRBJ2-5,TRBV11-2,CASSSRDAGGLDDETQYF
TRBJ1-4,TRBV7-8,CASSPGPPTNEKLFF
TRBJ1-5,TRBV7-2,CASSLFRGGNQPQHF
TRBJ2-2,TRBV7-9,CASSPTRELFF
TRBJ2-1,TRBV7-3,CASSLSGTGAYNEQFF
TRBJ1-1,TRBV2,CASSNRGGAFF
TRBJ1-2,TRBV29-1,CSVVSQNYGYTF
TRBJ2-7,TRBV12-3/TRBV12-4,CASSFSGIYEQYF
TRBJ1-1,TRBV20-1,CSARVSLNTEAFF
TRBJ2-5,TRBV10-2,CASSELQVTETQYF
TRBJ2-3,TRBV29-1,CSVDGGSADTQYF
TRBJ2-3,TRBV7-2,CASSPTGTGGGTDTQYF
TRBJ1-5,TRBV19,CASSRDRIGGQPQHF
TRBJ1-1,TRBV7-9,CASRPAQGDMNTEAFF
TRBJ2-1,TRBV7-3,CASSLVVAGYNEQFF
TRBJ2-3,TRBV7-9,CASSSTGTPFRDTRYF
TRBJ1-6,TRBV6-5,CASSYSTGARPLHF
TRBJ2-1,TRBV28,CASSTLRDREQFF
TRBJ2-7,TRBV3-1,CASSRRRAPLSYEQYF
TRBJ1-2,TRBV15,CATSRGRNYGYTF
TRBJ1-3,TRBV6-2/TRBV6-3,CASSSTGAGSSTIYF
TRBJ1-1,TRBV28,CASSPVSSIFQLTFGTEAFF
TRBJ2-7,TRBV5-1,CASSLASDGSYEQYF
TRBJ1-2,TRBV4-1,CASSQRQASNYGYTF
TRBJ2-3,TRBV5-6,CASSSDSGRSTDTQYF
TRBJ1-1,TRBV14,CASSPGGQGRVGAFF
TRBJ1-1,TRBV6-1,CASSPNDRGIGLNTEAFF
TRBJ2-6,TRBV12-3/TRBV12-4,CASRHRVGGANVLTF
TRBJ2-5,TRBV11-2,CASTVPWKGPQETQYF
TRBJ2-3,TRBV12-3/TRBV12-4,CASRGTSGRATDTQYF
TRBJ2-7,TRBV4-2,CASSQDTAGGRYEQYF
TRBJ2-5,TRBV7-9,CASGSIQETQYF
TRBJ2-3,TRBV10-3,CAVAGNTDTQYF
TRBJ2-1,TRBV12-3/TRBV12-4,CASSWGTEYNEQFF
TRBJ2-1,TRBV12-3/TRBV12-4,CASRPGTENNEQFF
TRBJ1-1,TRBV12-3/TRBV12-4,CASRTWGGTEAFF